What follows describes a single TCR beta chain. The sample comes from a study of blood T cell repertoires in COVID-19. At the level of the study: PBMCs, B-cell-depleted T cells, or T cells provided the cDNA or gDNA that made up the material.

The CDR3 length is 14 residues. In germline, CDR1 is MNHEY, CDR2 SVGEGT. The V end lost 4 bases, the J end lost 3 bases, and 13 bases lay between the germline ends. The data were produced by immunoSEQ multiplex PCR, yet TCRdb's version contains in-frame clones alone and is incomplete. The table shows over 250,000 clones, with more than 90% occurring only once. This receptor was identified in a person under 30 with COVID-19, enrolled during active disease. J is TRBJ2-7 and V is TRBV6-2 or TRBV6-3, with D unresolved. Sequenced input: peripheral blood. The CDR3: CASSSNELIYEQYF. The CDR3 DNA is TGTGCCAGCAGTTCAAATGAACTTATCTACGAGCAGTACTTC.